The present T cell receptor (beta chain) was sequenced within a study of radiation and T cells in renal cell carcinoma. Time point defined: blood 4 weeks post-SBRT, at nephrectomy. The treatment was: 15 Gy SBRT to primary tumor, nephrectomy 4 weeks later. Trimming removed 4 bases from V and 4 bases from J, with 13 bases in between. This CDR3 contains 14 residues. Germline CDR1 reads MRHNA; CDR2 reads SNTAGT. The table came from immunoSEQ multiplex PCR; TCRdb's copy has only in-frame clones and leaves some out. The repertoire includes around 77,000 clones, around 78% of them detected once, and around 2.5% sits in the top ten.

The TCR comes from a woman aged 60-75 years with renal cell carcinoma. The chain is built from TRBV6-4 and TRBJ1-1; D ambiguous. This material consisted of blood, taken from a patient whose treatment included radiotherapy and nephrectomy. CDR3 sequence reads: CASSVWSPFTEAFF. CDR3 DNA sequence: TGTGCCAGCAGTGTGTGGAGTCCGTTCACTGAAGCTTTCTTT.